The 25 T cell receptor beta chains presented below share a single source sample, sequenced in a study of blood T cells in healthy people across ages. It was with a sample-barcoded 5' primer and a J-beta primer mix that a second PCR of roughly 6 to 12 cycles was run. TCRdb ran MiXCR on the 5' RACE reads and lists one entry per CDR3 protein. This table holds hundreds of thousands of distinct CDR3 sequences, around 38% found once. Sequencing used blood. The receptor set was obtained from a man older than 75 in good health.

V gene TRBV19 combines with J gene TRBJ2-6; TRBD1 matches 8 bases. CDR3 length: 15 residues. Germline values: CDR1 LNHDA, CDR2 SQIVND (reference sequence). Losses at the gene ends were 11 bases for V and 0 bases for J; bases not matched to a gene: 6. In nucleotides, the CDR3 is TGTGCCTCAAGAGGACAGGGCTCTGGGGCCAACGTCCTGACTTTC. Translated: CASRGQGSGANVLTF.

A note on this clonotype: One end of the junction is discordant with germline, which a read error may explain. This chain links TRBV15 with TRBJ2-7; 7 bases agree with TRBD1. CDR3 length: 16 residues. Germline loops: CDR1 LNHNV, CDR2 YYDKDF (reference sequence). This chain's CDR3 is CAASRDRDSTYNEQYF. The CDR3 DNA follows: TGTGCCGCCAGCAGAGACAGGGACAGCACCTACAATGAGCAGTACTTC.

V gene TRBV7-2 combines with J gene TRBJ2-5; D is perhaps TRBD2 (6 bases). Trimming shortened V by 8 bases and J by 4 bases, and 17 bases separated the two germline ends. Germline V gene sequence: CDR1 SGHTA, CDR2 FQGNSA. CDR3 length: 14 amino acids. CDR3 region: CASAGQARGETQYF. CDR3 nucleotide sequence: TGTGCCAGCGCGGGGCAGGCTAGGGGAGAGACCCAGTACTTC.

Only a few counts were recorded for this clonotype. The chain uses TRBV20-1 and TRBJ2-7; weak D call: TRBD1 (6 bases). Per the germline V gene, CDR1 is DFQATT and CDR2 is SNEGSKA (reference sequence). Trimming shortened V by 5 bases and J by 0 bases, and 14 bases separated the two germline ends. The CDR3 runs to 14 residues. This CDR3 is CSAPRQGSSYEQYF. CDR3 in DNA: TGCAGTGCTCCACGGCAGGGGAGCTCCTACGAGCAGTACTTC.

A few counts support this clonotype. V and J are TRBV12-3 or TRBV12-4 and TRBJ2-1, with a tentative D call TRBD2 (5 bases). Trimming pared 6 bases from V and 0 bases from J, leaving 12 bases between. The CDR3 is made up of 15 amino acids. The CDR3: CASRLRVSSYNEQFF. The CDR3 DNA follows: TGTGCCAGCAGGCTGCGGGTAAGCTCCTACAATGAGCAGTTCTTC.

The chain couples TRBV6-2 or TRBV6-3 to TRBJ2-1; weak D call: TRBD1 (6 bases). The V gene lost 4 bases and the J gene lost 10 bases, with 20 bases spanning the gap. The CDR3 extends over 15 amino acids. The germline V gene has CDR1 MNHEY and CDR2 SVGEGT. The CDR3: CASSSTGEKTREQFF. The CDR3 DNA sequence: TGTGCCAGCAGTTCGACAGGCGAGAAGACAAGGGAGCAGTTCTTC.

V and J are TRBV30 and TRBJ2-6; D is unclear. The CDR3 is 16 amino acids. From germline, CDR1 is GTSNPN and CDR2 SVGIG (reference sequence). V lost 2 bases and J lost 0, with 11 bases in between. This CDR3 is CAWSRPEASGANVLTF. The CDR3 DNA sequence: TGTGCCTGGAGTAGACCCGAGGCCTCTGGGGCCAACGTCCTGACTTTC.

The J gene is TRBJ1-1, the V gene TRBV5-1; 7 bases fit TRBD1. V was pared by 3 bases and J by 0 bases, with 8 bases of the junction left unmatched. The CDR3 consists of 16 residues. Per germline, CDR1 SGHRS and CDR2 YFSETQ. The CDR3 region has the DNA TGCGCCAGCAGCTCCACAGGGGCCAATATGAACACTGAAGCTTTCTTT. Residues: CASSSTGANMNTEAFF.

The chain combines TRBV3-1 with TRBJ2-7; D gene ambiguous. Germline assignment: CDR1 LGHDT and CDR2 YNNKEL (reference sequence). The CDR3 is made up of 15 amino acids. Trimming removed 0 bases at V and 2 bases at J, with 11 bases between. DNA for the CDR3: TGTGCCAGCAGCCAAGAAGGAGTTGTAACCTACGAGCAGTACTTC. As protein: CASSQEGVVTYEQYF.

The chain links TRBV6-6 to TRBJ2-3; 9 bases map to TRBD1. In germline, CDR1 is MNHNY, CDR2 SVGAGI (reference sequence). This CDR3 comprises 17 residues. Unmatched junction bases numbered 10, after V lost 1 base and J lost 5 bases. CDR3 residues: CASSYFGDRAREDTQYF. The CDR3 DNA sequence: TGTGCCAGCAGTTACTTTGGGGACAGGGCCCGGGAAGATACGCAGTATTTT.

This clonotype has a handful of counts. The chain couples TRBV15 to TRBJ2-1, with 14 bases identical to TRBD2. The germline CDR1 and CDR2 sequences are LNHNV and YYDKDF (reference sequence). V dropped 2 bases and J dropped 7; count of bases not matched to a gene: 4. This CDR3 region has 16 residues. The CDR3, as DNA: TGTGCCACCAGCAGATACGGGACTAGCGGGAGAAATGAGCAGTTCTTC. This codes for CATSRYGTSGRNEQFF.

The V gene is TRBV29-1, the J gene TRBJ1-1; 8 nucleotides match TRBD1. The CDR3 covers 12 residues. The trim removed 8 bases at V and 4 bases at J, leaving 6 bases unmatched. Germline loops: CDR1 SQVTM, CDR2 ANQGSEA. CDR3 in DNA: TGCAGCATTAACAGGGGGTCCACTGAAGCTTTCTTT. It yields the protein CSINRGSTEAFF.

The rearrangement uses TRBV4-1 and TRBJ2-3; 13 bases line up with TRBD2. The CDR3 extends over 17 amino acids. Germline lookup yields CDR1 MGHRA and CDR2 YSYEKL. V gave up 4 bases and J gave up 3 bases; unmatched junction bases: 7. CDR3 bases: TGCGCCAGCAGCCTTACTAGCGGGGGGGCCACGACAGATACGCAGTATTTT. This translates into CASSLTSGGATTDTQYF.

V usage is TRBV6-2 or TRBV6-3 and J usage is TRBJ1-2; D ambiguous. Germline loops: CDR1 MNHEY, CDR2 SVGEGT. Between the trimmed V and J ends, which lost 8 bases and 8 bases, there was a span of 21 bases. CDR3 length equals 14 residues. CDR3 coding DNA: TGTGCCAGCTCCACCACCCCGATATCGGGAGGCTACACCTTC. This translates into CASSTTPISGGYTF.

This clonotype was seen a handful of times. This CDR3 is CSASNTGTAYEQYF. The CDR3 nucleotides read TGCAGTGCTAGTAACACAGGAACTGCCTACGAGCAGTACTTC. The gene calls are TRBV20-1 and TRBJ2-7, with D perhaps matching TRBD1 (5 bases). V lost 3 bases to trimming and J lost 2 bases, with 14 bases between them. This CDR3 contains 14 residues. CDR1 and CDR2 from the germline V gene are DFQATT and SNEGSKA (reference sequence).

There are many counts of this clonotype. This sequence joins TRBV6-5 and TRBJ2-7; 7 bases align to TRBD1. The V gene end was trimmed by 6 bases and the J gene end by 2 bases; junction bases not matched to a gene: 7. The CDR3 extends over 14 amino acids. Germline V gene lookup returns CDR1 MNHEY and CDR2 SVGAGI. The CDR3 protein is CASSQRGQPYEQYF. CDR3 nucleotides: TGTGCCAGCAGCCAAAGGGGGCAGCCCTACGAGCAGTACTTC.

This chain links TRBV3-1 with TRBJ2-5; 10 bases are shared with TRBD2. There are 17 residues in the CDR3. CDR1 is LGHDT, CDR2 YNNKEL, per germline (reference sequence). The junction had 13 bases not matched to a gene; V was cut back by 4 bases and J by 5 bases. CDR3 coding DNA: TGTGCCAGCAGCCCAAGGAATCTGGCTAGCGGGGGTGAGACCCAGTACTTC. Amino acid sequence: CASSPRNLASGGETQYF.

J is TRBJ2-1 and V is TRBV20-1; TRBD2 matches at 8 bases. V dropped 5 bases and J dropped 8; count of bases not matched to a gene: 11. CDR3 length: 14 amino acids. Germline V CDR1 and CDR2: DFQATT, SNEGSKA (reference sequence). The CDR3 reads CSAYLAGKGDEQFF. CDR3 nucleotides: TGCAGTGCTTACTTAGCGGGAAAGGGCGATGAGCAGTTCTTC.

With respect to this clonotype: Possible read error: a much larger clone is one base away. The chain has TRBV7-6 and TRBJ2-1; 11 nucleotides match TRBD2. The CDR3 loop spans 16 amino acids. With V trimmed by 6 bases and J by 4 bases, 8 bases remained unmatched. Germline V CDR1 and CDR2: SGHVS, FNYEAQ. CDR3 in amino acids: CASRMGTSGLYNEQFF. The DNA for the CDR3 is TGTGCCAGCAGGATGGGGACTAGCGGTCTATACAATGAGCAGTTCTTC.

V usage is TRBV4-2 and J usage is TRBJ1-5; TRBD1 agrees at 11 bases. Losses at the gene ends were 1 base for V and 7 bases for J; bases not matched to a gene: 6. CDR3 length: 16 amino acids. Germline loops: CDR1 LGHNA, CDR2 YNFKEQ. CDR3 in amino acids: CASSQGLGQGGQPQHF. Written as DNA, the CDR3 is TGTGCCAGCAGCCAAGGGCTGGGACAGGGGGGACAGCCCCAGCATTTT.

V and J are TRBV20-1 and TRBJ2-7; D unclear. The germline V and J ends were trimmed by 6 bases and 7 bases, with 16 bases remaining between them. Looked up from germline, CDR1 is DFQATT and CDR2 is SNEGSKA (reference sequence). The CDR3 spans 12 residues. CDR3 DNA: TGCAGTGCAAAGGGCGTGCGTGGAGAGCAGTACTTC. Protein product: CSAKGVRGEQYF.

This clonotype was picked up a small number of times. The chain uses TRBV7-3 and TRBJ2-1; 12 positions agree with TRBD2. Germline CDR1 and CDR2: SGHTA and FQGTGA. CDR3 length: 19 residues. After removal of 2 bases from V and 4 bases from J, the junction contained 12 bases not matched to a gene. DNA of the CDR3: TGTGCCAGCAGCTTAGGTGGGCAGAAAGGACTAGCGGGATACAATGAGCAGTTCTTC. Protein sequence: CASSLGGQKGLAGYNEQFF.

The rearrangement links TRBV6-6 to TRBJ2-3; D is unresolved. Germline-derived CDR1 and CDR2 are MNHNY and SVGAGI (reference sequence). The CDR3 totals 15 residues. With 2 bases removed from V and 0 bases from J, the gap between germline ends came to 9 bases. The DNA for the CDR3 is TGTGCCAGCAGTTACGACACCCCTAGCACAGATACGCAGTATTTT. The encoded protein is CASSYDTPSTDTQYF.

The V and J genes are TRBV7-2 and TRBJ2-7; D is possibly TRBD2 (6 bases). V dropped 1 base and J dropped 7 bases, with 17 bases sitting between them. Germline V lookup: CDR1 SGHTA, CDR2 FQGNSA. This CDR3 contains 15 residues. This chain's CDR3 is CASSLELGGGAEQYF. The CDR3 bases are TGTGCCAGCAGCTTAGAGCTGGGCGGCGGGGCTGAGCAGTACTTC.

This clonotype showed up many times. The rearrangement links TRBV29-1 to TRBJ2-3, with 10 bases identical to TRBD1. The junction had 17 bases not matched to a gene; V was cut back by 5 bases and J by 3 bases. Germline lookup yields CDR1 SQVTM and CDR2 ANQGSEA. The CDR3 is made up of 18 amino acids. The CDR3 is CSVTLPPGTGAKTDTQYF. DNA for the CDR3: TGCAGCGTTACTCTACCGCCGGGGACAGGGGCCAAGACAGATACGCAGTATTTT.